Following are 28 T cell receptor beta chains from one sample sequenced in a study of blood T cell repertoires in COVID-19. Generated by immunoSEQ multiplex PCR, the TCRdb table keeps only in-frame clones and is missing some. The sample has 200,000 to 250,000 clones; 75% to 85% are singletons. Sample: peripheral blood. The receptors were sampled from a man in his fifties with active or convalescent COVID-19.

The chain combines TRBV21-1 with TRBJ1-5; the D call in the table, TRBD1, was not verified against the DNA. TRBV21-1 is given as a pseudogene. The CDR3 totals 18 residues. As DNA, the CDR3 is TGTGCCAGCAGCAAAGGAAGTTTCAGGGGGAACCCAAATCAGCCCCAGCATTTT. Translated, it gives CASSKGSFRGNPNQPQHF.

The chain is built from TRBV18 and TRBJ2-3, with 7 bases identical to TRBD1. There are 14 residues in the CDR3. The V gene end was trimmed by 9 bases and the J gene end by 3 bases; junction bases not matched to a gene: 9. Germline V gives CDR1 KGHSH, CDR2 LQKENI. The CDR3 DNA follows: TGTGCCAGTTCCGACAGGGTCAGGACAGATACGCAGTATTTT. Amino acid sequence: CASSDRVRTDTQYF.

This chain uses TRBV18 with TRBJ2-1, with D possibly matching TRBD2 (6 bases). V shed 1 base and J shed 0 bases, with 7 bases lying between them. Germline V CDR1 and CDR2: KGHSH, LQKENI. This CDR3 region has 15 residues. CDR3 residues: CASSPRRASYNEQFF. The CDR3 nucleotides are TGTGCCAGCTCACCACGGAGGGCCTCCTACAATGAGCAGTTCTTC.

The rearrangement uses TRBV28 and TRBJ1-4; 9 bases align to TRBD1. V lost 5 bases, J lost 4 bases, and 5 bases stayed unmatched. The CDR3 loop spans 15 amino acids. Germline values: CDR1 MDHEN, CDR2 SYDVKM. The CDR3 spells CASSVGTGLNEKLFF. DNA of the CDR3: TGTGCCAGCAGTGTCGGGACAGGGCTTAATGAAAAACTGTTTTTT. Filled out from reference TRBV28 and TRBJ1-4, the complete variable domain reads DVKVTQSSRYLVKRTGEKVFLECVQDMDHENMFWYRQDPGLGLRLIYFSYDVKMKEKGDIPEGYSVSREKKERFSLILESASTNQTSMYLCASSVGTGLNEKLFFGSGTQLSVL.

The rearrangement joins TRBV7-3 to TRBJ2-5; TRBD1 matches at 7 bases. The CDR3 runs 13 residues. CDR1 and CDR2 from the germline V gene are SGHTA and FQGTGA. The J segment lost 3 bases and the V segment lost 4 bases, leaving 2 bases of the junction unmatched. CDR3 nucleotides: TGTGCCAGCAGCTCCGACAGGGAAGAGACCCAGTACTTC. This gives the protein CASSSDREETQYF.

A word on this clone: The identical CDR3 is also encoded by other nucleotide sequences in the sample. The CDR3 protein is CASSIRDSNQPQHF. CDR3 in DNA: TGTGCCAGTAGTATAAGAGATAGCAATCAGCCCCAGCATTTT. The chain couples TRBV19 to TRBJ1-5; D not resolved. The length of the CDR3 is 14 residues. CDR1 and CDR2 (germline): LNHDA, SQIVND (reference sequence). V dropped 2 bases and J dropped 0 bases, with 5 bases sitting between them.

The J gene is TRBJ1-3, the V gene TRBV5-1; D gene unclear. Germline CDR1 is SGHRS and CDR2 is YFSETQ. V gave up 0 bases and J gave up 0 bases, with 7 bases separating them. The CDR3 is 15 amino acids. The CDR3 sequence is CASSLGDFSGNTIYF. The DNA for the CDR3 is TGCGCCAGCAGCTTGGGTGACTTCTCTGGAAACACCATATATTTT.

The chain recombines TRBV7-2 with TRBJ2-1, with 8 bases lining up with TRBD2. Germline V gives CDR1 SGHTA, CDR2 FQGNSA. CDR3 length: 16 residues. With 1 base clipped from V and 3 bases from J, the junction kept 5 bases outside the gene matches. The CDR3 coding sequence is TGTGCCAGCAGCTTAGAAGGTCTAGCGGGCTACAATGAGCAGTTCTTC. It encodes CASSLEGLAGYNEQFF.

V and J are TRBV19 and TRBJ1-4; TRBD1 is a possible D gene (6 bases). CDR1 LNHDA and CDR2 SQIVND come from the germline V gene (reference sequence). CDR3 length: 15 amino acids. V lost 5 bases and J 8 bases, leaving 18 bases between the germline ends. CDR3 DNA: TGTGCCAGTAGTGACGACAGGCCCGGAGCGGAAAAACTGTTTTTT. This codes for CASSDDRPGAEKLFF.

This rearrangement joins TRBV7-8 to TRBJ2-1; D may be TRBD1 (6 bases). CDR1 and CDR2 (germline): SGHVS, FQNEAQ. Deletions cut 2 bases from V and 8 bases from J, with 10 bases between. CDR3 size: 13 residues. CDR3 protein: CASSLMDSDEQFF. CDR3 nucleotides: TGTGCCAGCAGCTTAATGGACAGTGATGAGCAGTTCTTC.

This clone came up a few times. The CDR3 coding sequence is TGTGCCAGCAGGACAGGGCGAGGAGGAGATACGCAGTATTTT. Encoded protein: CASRTGRGGDTQYF. The V and J genes are TRBV2 and TRBJ2-3, with 7 bases fitting TRBD1. Germline V CDR1 and CDR2: SNHLY, FYNNEI. The CDR3 is 14 amino acids. V lost 6 bases and J lost 5; bases outside the gene matches: 8.

A note on this clone: No DNA is shown, since the ends of the CDR3 on it are uncertain; the CDR3 is the one TCRdb lists. The rearrangement joins TRBV21-1 to TRBJ2-7; the table's D call of TRBD2 was not tested on the DNA. TRBV21-1 is labeled a pseudogene. Both ends counted, the CDR3 spans 22 residues. CDR3: CASSKGGGLAGVRKYFGLEQYF.

CDR3 residues: CASSPGGRSYNEQFF. CDR3 sequence (DNA): TGTGCCAGCAGCCCAGGGGGACGCTCCTACAATGAGCAGTTCTTC. This chain joins TRBV2 and TRBJ2-1, with TRBD1 matching over 7 bases. J gave up 0 bases and V 6 bases, and 5 bases lay outside the gene matches. Looked up from germline, CDR1 is SNHLY and CDR2 is FYNNEI. The CDR3 extends over 15 amino acids.

This sequence joins TRBV5-1 and TRBJ2-7; 10 bases agree with TRBD1. The germline V gene encodes CDR1 SGHRS and CDR2 YFSETQ. With 0 bases clipped from V and 6 bases from J, the junction kept 3 bases outside the gene matches. The CDR3 runs 14 residues. CDR3 region: CASSLGTGGGEQYF. As DNA, the CDR3 is TGCGCCAGCAGCTTGGGGACAGGGGGAGGCGAGCAGTACTTC.

The gene calls are TRBV24-1 and TRBJ2-2; 10 bases agree with TRBD2. CDR1 and CDR2 from the germline V gene are KGHDR and SFDVKD. The CDR3 sequence is 17 residues long. Trimming removed 4 bases from V and 1 base from J; junction bases left unmatched: 5. This CDR3 is CATSDQSGRGNTGELFF. The CDR3 DNA follows: TGTGCCACCAGTGACCAAAGCGGGAGGGGGAACACCGGGGAGCTGTTTTTT.

The chain joins TRBV5-4 to TRBJ1-6, with D tentatively TRBD1 (6 bases). The CDR3 totals 13 residues. The germline V and J ends were trimmed by 5 bases and 10 bases, with 13 bases remaining between them. CDR1 is SGHNT and CDR2 is YYREEE in the germline V gene (reference sequence). The CDR3 is CASSSQGYSPLHF. The DNA of the CDR3 is TGTGCCAGCAGTTCACAGGGCTACTCACCCCTCCACTTT. Looking up the rest from reference TRBV5-4 and TRBJ1-6 gives the full variable domain: ETGVTQSPTHLIKTRGQQVTLRCSSQSGHNTVSWYQQALGQGPQFIFQYYREEENGRGNFPPRFSGLQFPNYSSELNVNALELDDSALYLCASSSQGYSPLHFGNGTRLTVT.

This clone has only a few counts. The chain combines TRBV6-5 with TRBJ1-3, with no clear D. Germline CDR1 MNHEY, CDR2 SVGAGI. Between the trimmed V and J ends, which lost 4 bases and 3 bases, there was a span of 7 bases. CDR3 length equals 13 residues. The DNA of the CDR3 is TGTGCCAGCAGTTTTGGAGGTGGAAACACCATATATTTT. This gives the protein CASSFGGGNTIYF.

The V call is TRBV3-1 (or the pseudogene TRBV3-2), the J call TRBJ1-2, with 8 bases matching TRBD1. Losses at the gene ends were 4 bases for V and 2 bases for J; bases not matched to a gene: 6. CDR1 is LGHDT and CDR2 is YNNKEL in the germline V gene (reference sequence). This CDR3 is 15 amino acids long. CDR3 bases: TGTGCCAGCAGCCCCCTCTGGACAGGGAACTATGGCTACACCTTC. Translating it yields CASSPLWTGNYGYTF.

This clone was seen a handful of times. The chain is built from TRBV7-9 and TRBJ2-3, with 11 bases that match TRBD2. V gave up 1 base and J gave up 3 bases; unmatched junction bases: 3. Germline V lookup: CDR1 SEHNR, CDR2 FQNEAQ (reference sequence). CDR3 length: 16 residues. CDR3 sequence reads: CASSLGLAGLTDTQYF. DNA of the CDR3: TGTGCCAGCAGCTTAGGACTAGCGGGATTGACAGATACGCAGTATTTT.

The V gene is TRBV5-1, the J gene TRBJ2-7; 7 bases fit TRBD2. V lost 2 bases, J lost 2 bases, and 4 bases stayed unmatched. The CDR3 has 14 amino acids. Germline V gives CDR1 SGHRS, CDR2 YFSETQ. CDR3 sequence (DNA): TGCGCCAGCAGCTTAACCAGCGGGGCCTACGAGCAGTACTTC. Amino acid sequence: CASSLTSGAYEQYF.

Worth noting for this clone: A much larger clone lies one base from this, so it may be a read error. Within the sample, other DNA sequences also encode this same CDR3. The chain has TRBV5-8 and TRBJ1-1, with TRBD1 as a possible D gene (5 bases). The CDR3 covers 15 residues. Germline CDR1 is SGHTS and CDR2 is YDEGEE. V lost 2 bases and J lost 0, with 11 bases in between. The CDR3 sequence is CASSFSRVLNTEAFF. The CDR3 DNA is TGTGCCAGCAGCTTTAGCAGGGTATTGAACACTGAAGCTTTCTTT.

This clone was counted only a few times. This sequence joins TRBV18 and TRBJ2-7, with D unclear. The V gene's germline CDR1 is KGHSH and CDR2 LQKENI. V gave up 6 bases and J gave up 0 bases, with 12 bases separating them. This CDR3 contains 14 residues. The CDR3 reads CASSQELSSYEQYF. The CDR3 DNA sequence: TGTGCCAGCTCTCAGGAATTGAGCTCCTACGAGCAGTACTTC.

The chain employs TRBV5-1 and TRBJ2-1, with TRBD2 matching 12 bases. J was trimmed by 8 bases and V by 0 bases; bases with no gene match: 6. Germline V gene data show CDR1 as SGHRS and CDR2 as YFSETQ. The length of the CDR3 is 16 residues. The CDR3 loop reads CASSLAGLAGPHEQFF. The CDR3 region has the DNA TGCGCCAGCAGCTTGGCCGGACTAGCGGGACCCCATGAGCAGTTCTTC.

This clone showed up just a few times. The V gene is TRBV5-1, the J gene TRBJ1-1; the D is unclear. Germline V gene sequence: CDR1 SGHRS, CDR2 YFSETQ. The CDR3 covers 16 residues. The ends were cut back, 1 base at V and 0 bases at J, with 13 bases in the middle. The CDR3 bases are TGCGCCAGCAGCTTGCCCCTCGGAGGGATGAACACTGAAGCTTTCTTT. This encodes CASSLPLGGMNTEAFF.

The rearrangement uses TRBV19 and TRBJ2-6, with a tentative D call TRBD2 (6 bases). The CDR3 covers 16 residues. Germline loops: CDR1 LNHDA, CDR2 SQIVND (reference sequence). The V end lost 5 bases, the J end lost 12 bases, and 23 bases lay between the germline ends. The DNA for the CDR3 is TGTGCCAGTAGTCGAGGGGATTTAAGGGGAGGAGTCGTCCTGACTTTC. This sequence encodes CASSRGDLRGGVVLTF.

This clone was counted a single time. V gene TRBV12-3 or TRBV12-4 combines with J gene TRBJ1-5; possibly TRBD1 for D (5 bases). The V end lost 6 bases, the J end lost 4 bases, and 7 bases lay between the germline ends. The CDR3 consists of 12 residues. The CDR3 protein is CASSGGNQPQHF. CDR3 bases: TGTGCCAGCAGCGGGGGAAATCAGCCCCAGCATTTT.

CDR3 loop: CASSESSGDYNSPLHF. DNA for the CDR3: TGTGCCAGCAGTGAGTCTTCGGGGGACTATAATTCACCCCTCCACTTT. This sequence joins TRBV6-1 and TRBJ1-6, with a tentative D call TRBD1 (5 bases). Looked up from germline, CDR1 is MNHNS and CDR2 is SASEGT. The germline V and J ends were trimmed by 3 bases and 3 bases, with 12 bases remaining between them. This CDR3 is 16 amino acids long.

The chain links TRBV18 to TRBJ2-3; D remains ambiguous. Trimming shortened V by 0 bases and J by 1 base, and 14 bases separated the two germline ends. The CDR3 consists of 17 residues. The germline gives CDR1 KGHSH, CDR2 LQKENI. This CDR3 is CASSPPSTHAGTDTQYF. As DNA, the CDR3 is TGTGCCAGCTCACCACCGTCCACCCATGCGGGCACAGATACGCAGTATTTT.